A selection of T cell receptor beta chains follows, all from one sample in a study of early T cells in non-severe SARS-CoV-2 infection. TCRdb independently ran MiXCR on the 5' RACE reads; one entry per CDR3 protein. The repertoire includes 80,000 to 95,000 distinct CDR3 sequences, 11% to 15% of them detected once, and approximately 11% sits in the top ten. The specimen sequenced was whole blood. The source is an adult who was a healthcare worker with PCR-confirmed SARS-CoV-2 infection or an uninfected control (not recorded which). Both conserved end residues are part of each CDR3. D genes are given only for firm matches. A row's size may be missing; if present it is once, few, many or a size class.

cdr3_nt cdr3_aa v_call clone_size d_call j_call
TGTGCCATCGGAGGTTCCTACGAGCAGTACTTC CAIGGSYEQYF TRBV28 few . TRBJ2-7
TGCAGTGCTAGAGCTGGACAGGTACAATACAATGAGCAGTTCTTC CSARAGQVQYNEQFF TRBV20-1 few TRBD1 TRBJ2-1
TGTGCCAGCAGCCTTAGACAGGGGACCTACAATGAGCAGTTCTTC CASSLRQGTYNEQFF TRBV3-1 . TRBD1 TRBJ2-1
TGTGCCAGCCAAAACCTTGGGACAGCTGAAGCTTTCTTT CASQNLGTAEAFF TRBV11-2 many TRBD1 TRBJ1-1
TGTGCCAGCAGCCAAGTCGGGACACCTTACGAGCAGTACTTC CASSQVGTPYEQYF TRBV4-2 . . TRBJ2-7
. CASSSSTGEPSNYGYTF TRBV6-2/TRBV6-3 many . TRBJ1-2
TGTGCCAGCAGCACGACACCCTTTATCGCCCAGCATTTT CASSTTPFIAQHF TRBV7-2 . . TRBJ1-5
TGTGCCAGCAGCTTAGATGAGCTTGGAACCGGGGAGCTGTTTTTT CASSLDELGTGELFF TRBV11-2 few . TRBJ2-2
TGTGCTACCTCGGGACAACAGGACACCGGGGAGCTGTTTTTT CATSGQQDTGELFF TRBV12-5 few . TRBJ2-2
TGTGCCAGCAGTTATTCAGGGGACCACGAGCAGTACTTC CASSYSGDHEQYF TRBV5-5 . . TRBJ2-7
TGCGCCAGCAGCTTGAGGACTAGCGGGGACTCGGATACGCAGTATTTT CASSLRTSGDSDTQYF TRBV5-1 . TRBD2 TRBJ2-3
TGTGCCAGCAGCCCCGGAGTCTTCGAATATGGCTACACCTTC CASSPGVFEYGYTF TRBV7-8 . . TRBJ1-2
TGTGCCAGCATAGGGGGTTATCCCAATCAGCCCCAGCATTTT CASIGGYPNQPQHF TRBV6-6 . . TRBJ1-5
TGTGCCACCAGCAGAGTAGCGGGGGGAGGGGTAGATACGCAGTATTTT CATSRVAGGGVDTQYF TRBV15 few TRBD2 TRBJ2-3
TGTGCCAGCAGCCCTCCTCGGTTGACTGGAAACACCATATATTTT CASSPPRLTGNTIYF TRBV28 . . TRBJ1-3
TGTGCCAGCAGTTACTCGATGGGACACCCCGAGCAGTACTTC CASSYSMGHPEQYF TRBV6-2/TRBV6-3 few . TRBJ2-7
TGCAGCGTGACAGGACAGTATATCTATGGCTACACCTTC CSVTGQYIYGYTF TRBV29-1 . . TRBJ1-2
TGTGCCAGCAGCTTAGGCTTTAGGGAGCTGTTTTTT CASSLGFRELFF TRBV11-2 many . TRBJ2-2
TGTGCCAGCAGCCCCGTACGATGGGCAGGGGGACGACAAGAGACCCAGTACTTC CASSPVRWAGGRQETQYF TRBV11-2 many TRBD1 TRBJ2-5
TGTGCCAGCAGCGTAGCGTATGAGGGGTATGAGCAGTTCTTC CASSVAYEGYEQFF TRBV9 many . TRBJ2-1
TGTGCCAGCAGCGTAGACACGCTACTCGGAAACACCATATATTTT CASSVDTLLGNTIYF TRBV9 . . TRBJ1-3
TGCAGCGTTGAAGGGGTTAACGCTAACTATGGCTACACCTTC CSVEGVNANYGYTF TRBV29-1 few . TRBJ1-2
TGTGCCAGCAGGAGAAGCGCTGAAGCTTTCTTT CASRRSAEAFF TRBV28 . . TRBJ1-1
TGTGCCAGCAGCCCAGGGAATTCACCCCTCCACTTT CASSPGNSPLHF TRBV7-9 many . TRBJ1-6
TGTGCCAGCAGTACGGGGGTACATTCACCCCTCCACTTT CASSTGVHSPLHF TRBV12-3/TRBV12-4 . . TRBJ1-6
TGCAGTGCTCACAGGACAGGGCGAGGGGGGAACACTGAAGCTTTCTTT CSAHRTGRGGNTEAFF TRBV20-1 many TRBD1 TRBJ1-1
TGTGCCAGCAGCAGAACAGGGGATGTCAAAAACATTCAGTACTTC CASSRTGDVKNIQYF TRBV6-5 many TRBD1 TRBJ2-4
TGTGCCAGTAGTATAGCGGGACACTCCTACGAGCAGTACTTC CASSIAGHSYEQYF TRBV19 few . TRBJ2-7
TGTGCCAGCAGCTTCGGGGCAGGGGCCTACAATGAGCAGTTCTTC CASSFGAGAYNEQFF TRBV5-6 few . TRBJ2-1
TGTGCCAGCAGCATAATTACTACCTACGAGCAGTACTTC CASSIITTYEQYF TRBV7-9 few . TRBJ2-7
TGTGCCAGCAGTGAGATAGCGGGGGGGATCACAGATACGCAGTATTTT CASSEIAGGITDTQYF TRBV2 . TRBD2 TRBJ2-3
TGTGCCAGCAGCCAAGACGCAGGGAGTGGCGGGGAGCTGTTTTTT CASSQDAGSGGELFF TRBV4-2 . . TRBJ2-2